A selection of T cell receptor beta chains follows, all from one sample in a study of cytomegalovirus exposure and HLA in healthy donors. The table came from immunoSEQ multiplex PCR; TCRdb's copy has only in-frame clones and leaves some out. The sample consists of about 200,000 clones, 60% to 80% of them appearing once. The sample was PBMCs. The receptors were gathered from a man younger than 35 in good health and CMV-seronegative. Both conserved end residues are part of each CDR3. The D gene is left open where the match is weak. Clone size is given for some rows only: seen once, a few or many times, or a class if the clone is expanded.

j_call d_call clone_size v_call cdr3_aa cdr3_nt
TRBJ1-1 NA NA TRBV28 CASTKNWEEAFF TGTGCCAGCACAAAGAACTGGGAGGAAGCTTTCTTT
TRBJ2-3 NA few TRBV7-2 CASSSTGPTPDTQYF TGTGCCAGCAGCTCAACAGGACCAACTCCGGATACGCAGTATTTT
TRBJ2-2 TRBD2 few TRBV29-1 CSVETSGISTGELFF TGCAGCGTTGAAACCAGCGGGATTTCCACCGGGGAGCTGTTTTTT
TRBJ2-2 NA NA TRBV7-3 CASSLTQTNTGELFF TGTGCCAGCAGCTTAACACAAACGAACACCGGGGAGCTGTTTTTT
TRBJ2-7 NA NA TRBV21-1 CASSARDRTTSYSSYEQYF TGTGCCAGCAGCGCCAGGGACAGGACCACCTCTTATAGCTCCTACGAGCAGTACTTC
TRBJ1-2 TRBD1 NA TRBV25-1 CASSGRKLDRNYGYTF TGTGCCAGCAGTGGTAGGAAATTGGACAGGAACTATGGCTACACCTTC
TRBJ2-1 TRBD2 NA TRBV7-3 CASSSLAGKSSYNEQFF TGTGCCAGCAGCTCCCTAGCGGGGAAGAGCTCCTACAATGAGCAGTTCTTC
TRBJ2-2 NA NA TRBV28 CASRSQNTGELFF TGTGCCAGCAGGTCACAGAACACCGGGGAGCTGTTTTTT
TRBJ1-2 NA NA TRBV30 CAWMGRQSYGYTF TGTGCCTGGATGGGGCGCCAGAGCTATGGCTACACCTTC
TRBJ1-2 TRBD1 few TRBV7-9 CASSPTGGNYGYTF TGTGCCAGCAGCCCGACAGGGGGGAACTATGGCTACACCTTC
TRBJ2-3 NA once TRBV28 CASSSFTDTQYF TGTGCCAGCAGTTCCTTCACAGATACGCAGTATTTT
TRBJ1-1 NA NA TRBV10-3 CAISEPSGPRNTEAFF TGTGCCATCAGTGAGCCCTCGGGTCCTAGGAACACTGAAGCTTTCTTT
TRBJ1-2 NA NA TRBV4-3 CASSQDRSGALGYGYTF TGCGCCAGCAGCCAAGATCGATCAGGGGCGCTTGGCTATGGCTACACCTTC
TRBJ2-3 NA few TRBV18 CASSPERLSTDTQYF TGTGCCAGCTCACCCGAGAGGCTTAGCACAGATACGCAGTATTTT
TRBJ2-4 NA NA TRBV29-1 CSGNWAKVQYF TGCAGCGGGAATTGGGCTAAGGTTCAGTACTTC